This TCR beta chain derives from a study of blood T cell repertoires in COVID-19. The CDR3 extends over 13 amino acids. Germline CDR1 is LNHDA and CDR2 is SQIVND (reference sequence). With 5 bases removed from V and 2 bases from J, the gap between germline ends came to 9 bases. TCRdb's copy holds only in-frame clones and misses some; the assay was immunoSEQ multiplex PCR. The sample has over 300,000 clones, around 88% seen once. Sequenced: peripheral blood. This TCR derives from a woman between 45 and 65 years old with acute or convalescent COVID-19. This chain connects TRBV19 to TRBJ1-1; possible D gene TRBD1, 6 bases. The CDR3 spells CASSHRENTEAFF. CDR3 coding DNA: TGTGCCAGTAGTCACAGGGAAAACACTGAAGCTTTCTTT. The full variable domain, rest sourced from reference TRBV19 and TRBJ1-1, is DGGITQSPKYLFRKEGQNVTLSCEQNLNHDAMYWYRQDPGQGLRLIYYSQIVNDFQKGDIAEGYSVSREKKESFPLTVTSAQKNPTAFYLCASSHRENTEAFFGQGTRLTVV.